This T cell receptor beta chain came from a study of cytomegalovirus exposure and HLA in healthy donors. Study-level findings and limits: Cytomegalovirus association was listed for 164 TCR beta chains. Later, an analysis found that TCR clusters from the first cohort tended to co-occur in the roughly 110 validation repertoires.

Trimming at V came to 3 bases and at J to 9 bases, leaving 9 bases not matched to a gene. In germline, CDR1 is SGDLS, CDR2 YYNGEE. The CDR3 is 14 residues long. This table comes from immunoSEQ multiplex PCR, and its TCRdb copy is limited to in-frame clones, with some not included. The table lists some 120,000 clones, about nine tenths of them singletons. Remarks on this clone: What it binds is unknown.

The chain couples TRBV9 to TRBJ2-1, with TRBD2 matching over 7 bases. Sequencing input: PBMCs. The receptor was derived from a man aged 25 to 45 in good health and CMV-seronegative. This CDR3 is CASSAGTIDSEQFF. For the CDR3, the DNA is TGTGCCAGCAGCGCCGGGACTATAGACAGTGAGCAGTTCTTC.